The 3 T cell receptor beta chains in this list originate from one sample, sequenced in a study of blood T cell repertoires in COVID-19. Libraries were prepared by immunoSEQ multiplex PCR; TCRdb keeps only in-frame clonotypes and omits some of them. The table includes roughly 43,000 clones, 89% detected once. Material for sequencing was peripheral blood. Receptors were obtained from a man aged 65 to 79 with active COVID-19.

V gene TRBV20-1 combines with J gene TRBJ1-2; the D gene is possibly TRBD1 (6 bases). Trimming stripped 3 bases from V and 4 bases from J, with 12 bases between. The CDR3 extends over 13 amino acids. Germline CDR1 and CDR2: DFQATT and SNEGSKA (reference sequence). CDR3 nucleotides: TGCAGTGCTAGTTCAGGGGATAGCTATGGCTACACCTTC. Translating it yields CSASSGDSYGYTF.

This sequence joins TRBV7-6 and TRBJ2-7; 16 bases match TRBD2. This CDR3 comprises 18 residues. Germline V lookup: CDR1 SGHVS, CDR2 FNYEAQ. After removal of 6 bases from V and 4 bases from J, the junction contained 12 bases not matched to a gene. The CDR3 region is CASSLGIGTSGGAYEQYF. As DNA, the CDR3 is TGTGCCAGCAGTCTAGGCATAGGGACTAGCGGGGGGGCATACGAGCAGTACTTC.

V is TRBV7-2 and J is TRBJ2-1; TRBD2 agrees at 8 bases. The germline V gene has CDR1 SGHTA and CDR2 FQGNSA. V dropped 1 base and J dropped 0; count of bases not matched to a gene: 8. The length of the CDR3 is 18 residues. CDR3 nucleotides: TGTGCCAGCAGCTTAGGGTTCGAGCGGGGGAGCTCCTACAATGAGCAGTTCTTC. Protein: CASSLGFERGSSYNEQFF.